Below, 5 T cell receptor beta chains from the same sample are listed, as sequenced in a study of cytomegalovirus exposure and HLA in healthy donors. The PCR contained 60 Vbeta and 13 Jbeta primers. TCRdb's copy holds only in-frame clones and misses some; the assay was immunoSEQ multiplex PCR. The table includes around 160,000 clones, around two thirds detected once. The sample taken for sequencing was PBMCs. The receptors derive from a man over 45 in good health and CMV-seronegative.

This chain links TRBV9 with TRBJ1-1; D is uncertain. The CDR3 is 12 residues long. CDR1 and CDR2 (germline): SGDLS, YYNGEE. V was clipped by 3 bases and J by 3 bases, with 6 bases between them. The CDR3 here is CASSAEYTEAFF. CDR3 coding DNA: TGTGCCAGCAGCGCCGAGTACACTGAAGCTTTCTTT.

V is TRBV18 and J is TRBJ2-3, with 11 bases that match TRBD2. The CDR3 sequence is 16 residues long. CDR1 and CDR2 from the germline V gene are KGHSH and LQKENI. The V gene end was trimmed by 3 bases and the J gene end by 1 base; junction bases not matched to a gene: 3. CDR3 nucleotides: TGTGCCAGCTCACCGATACTAGCGGGGGGCACAGATACGCAGTATTTT. This gives the protein CASSPILAGGTDTQYF.

This clone was detected only once. The chain combines TRBV4-2 with TRBJ2-2; 10 nucleotides match TRBD2. CDR3 size: 17 residues. J lost 7 bases, V lost 0 bases, and 8 bases had no gene match. Germline CDR1 reads LGHNA; CDR2 reads YNFKEQ. The DNA for the CDR3 is TGTGCCAGCAGCCAAGAAGCGCTAGCGGGGGAAGTCGGGGAGCTGTTTTTT. Translated: CASSQEALAGEVGELFF.

V usage is TRBV5-5 and J usage is TRBJ2-5; 11 bases align to TRBD1. The trim removed 0 bases at V and 5 bases at J, leaving 6 bases unmatched. This CDR3 is 16 amino acids long. CDR1 is SGHKS, CDR2 YYEKEE, per germline (reference sequence). The CDR3 loop reads CASSLGGQGAWETQYF. The CDR3 DNA sequence: TGTGCCAGCAGCTTGGGCGGACAGGGGGCATGGGAGACCCAGTACTTC.

This sequence joins TRBV7-9 and TRBJ1-2; D is unresolved. The CDR3 runs 13 residues. Per the germline V gene, CDR1 is SEHNR and CDR2 is FQNEAQ (reference sequence). Trimming removed 1 base at V and 8 bases at J, with 11 bases between. CDR3 nucleotides: TGTGCCAGCAGCTTAGGAGGAGGGCGAGGCTACACCTTC. Encoded protein: CASSLGGGRGYTF.